The 4 T cell receptor beta chains below all came from one sample that was sequenced in a study of human T cells and chemical hapten exposure. Time point given: patch test 1, 2 weeks after DPC sensitization. This sample's treatment: therapeutic diphenylcyclopropenone sensitization with weekly scalp DPC. TCRdb independently ran MiXCR on the RACE reads; one entry per CDR3 protein. The table lists around 380,000 distinct CDR3 sequences, about 4.4% of them singletons. The source was whole blood, collected in connection with sensitization to the hapten diphenylcyclopropenone (DPC). The source of these receptors is a woman between 50 and 59 years old with alopecia areata. Some clones in this sample may be carry-over from other donors' samples.

This clonotype showed up many times. The chain combines TRBV6-5 with TRBJ1-2, with 9 bases fitting TRBD1. After removal of 5 bases from V and 5 bases from J, the junction contained 6 bases not matched to a gene. The CDR3 loop spans 14 amino acids. Germline assignment: CDR1 MNHEY and CDR2 SVGAGI. The CDR3 sequence is CASSVTGGAYGYTF. The CDR3 DNA reads TGTGCCAGCAGTGTTACAGGGGGCGCGTATGGCTACACCTTC.

The chain couples TRBV20-1 to TRBJ1-6, with TRBD1 identical over 7 bases. The V segment lost 6 bases and the J segment 2 bases; nucleotides outside the gene matches: 10. The length of the CDR3 is 16 residues. Germline V lookup: CDR1 DFQATT, CDR2 SNEGSKA (reference sequence). As DNA, the CDR3 is TGCAGTGCGCCACAGGGGCCTTCGCCCTATAATTCACCCCTCCACTTT. Translated: CSAPQGPSPYNSPLHF.

This clonotype was observed a few times. The chain couples TRBV2 to TRBJ2-3; 8 bases align to TRBD1. Per germline, CDR1 SNHLY and CDR2 FYNNEI. V trimming: 1 base; J trimming: 2 bases; junction bases outside the gene matches: 2. The CDR3 contains 15 residues. CDR3 in amino acids: CASSEGQGLTDTQYF. The CDR3 DNA follows: TGTGCCAGCAGTGAAGGACAGGGGCTCACAGATACGCAGTATTTT.

This clonotype was picked up many times. The chain uses TRBV10-2 and TRBJ1-1, with D perhaps matching TRBD1 (5 bases). V lost 4 bases and J lost 4, with 10 bases in between. This CDR3 is built from 13 residues. CDR1 is WSHSY and CDR2 is SAAADI in the germline V gene. The CDR3 region has the DNA TGCGCCAGCAGTGTGGGACTGGTCACTGAAGCTTTCTTT. The encoded protein is CASSVGLVTEAFF.